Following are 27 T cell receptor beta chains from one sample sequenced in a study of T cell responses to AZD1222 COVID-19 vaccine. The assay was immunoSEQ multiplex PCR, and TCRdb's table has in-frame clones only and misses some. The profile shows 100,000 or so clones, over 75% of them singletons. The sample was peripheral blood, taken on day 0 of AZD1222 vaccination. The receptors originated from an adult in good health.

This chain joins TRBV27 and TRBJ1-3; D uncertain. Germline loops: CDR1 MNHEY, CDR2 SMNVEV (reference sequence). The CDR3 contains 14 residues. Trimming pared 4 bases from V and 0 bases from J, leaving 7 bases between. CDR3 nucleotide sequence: TGTGCCAGCAGTTCAATCGTCTCTGGAAACACCATATATTTT. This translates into CASSSIVSGNTIYF.

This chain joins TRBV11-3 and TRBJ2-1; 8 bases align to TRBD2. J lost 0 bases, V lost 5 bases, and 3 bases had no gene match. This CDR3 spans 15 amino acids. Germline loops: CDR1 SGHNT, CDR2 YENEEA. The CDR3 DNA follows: TGTGCCAGCAGCCCGAGCGGGAGCTCCTACAATGAGCAGTTCTTC. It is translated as CASSPSGSSYNEQFF.

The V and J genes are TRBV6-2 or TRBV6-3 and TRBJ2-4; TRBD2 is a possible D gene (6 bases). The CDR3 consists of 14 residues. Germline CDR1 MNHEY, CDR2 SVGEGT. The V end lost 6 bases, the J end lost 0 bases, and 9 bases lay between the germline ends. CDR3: CASSRDSAKNIQYF. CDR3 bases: TGTGCCAGCAGCCGGGACTCAGCCAAAAACATTCAGTACTTC.

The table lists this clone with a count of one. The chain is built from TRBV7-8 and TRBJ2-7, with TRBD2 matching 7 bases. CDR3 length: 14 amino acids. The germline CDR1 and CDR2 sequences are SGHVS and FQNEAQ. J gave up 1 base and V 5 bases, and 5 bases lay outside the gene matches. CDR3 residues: CASSPGGGSYEQYF. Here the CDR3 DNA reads TGTGCCAGCAGCCCGGGGGGTGGGTCCTACGAGCAGTACTTC.

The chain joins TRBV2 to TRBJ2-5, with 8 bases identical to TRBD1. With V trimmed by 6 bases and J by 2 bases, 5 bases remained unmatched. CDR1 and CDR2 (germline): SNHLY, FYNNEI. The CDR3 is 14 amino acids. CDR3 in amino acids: CASRRTGGQETQYF. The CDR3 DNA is TGTGCCAGCAGGCGAACAGGGGGTCAAGAGACCCAGTACTTC.

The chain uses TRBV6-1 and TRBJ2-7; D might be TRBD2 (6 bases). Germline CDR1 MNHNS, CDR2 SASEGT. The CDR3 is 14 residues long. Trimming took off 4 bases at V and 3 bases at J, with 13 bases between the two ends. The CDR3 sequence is CASSAAGSLYEQYF. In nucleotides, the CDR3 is TGTGCCAGCAGTGCAGCCGGGAGCCTCTACGAGCAGTACTTC.

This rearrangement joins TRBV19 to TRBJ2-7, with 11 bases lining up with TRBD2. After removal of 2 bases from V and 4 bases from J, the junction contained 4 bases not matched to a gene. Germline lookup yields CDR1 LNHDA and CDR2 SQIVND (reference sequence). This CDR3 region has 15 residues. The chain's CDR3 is CASSIQGTSGYEQYF. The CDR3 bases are TGTGCCAGTAGTATACAAGGGACTAGCGGTTACGAGCAGTACTTC.

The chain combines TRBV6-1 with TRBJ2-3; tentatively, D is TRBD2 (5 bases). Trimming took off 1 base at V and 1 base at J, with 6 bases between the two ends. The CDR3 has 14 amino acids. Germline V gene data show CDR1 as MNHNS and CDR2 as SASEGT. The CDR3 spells CASSEGRGTDTQYF. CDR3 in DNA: TGTGCCAGCAGTGAAGGGCGGGGCACAGATACGCAGTATTTT.

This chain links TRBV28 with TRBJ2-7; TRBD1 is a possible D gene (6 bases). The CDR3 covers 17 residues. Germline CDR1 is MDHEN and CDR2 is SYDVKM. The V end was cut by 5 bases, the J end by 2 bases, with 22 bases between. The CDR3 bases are TGTGCCAGCAGTCTGACCGCCGGGACACTCTCTCCCTACGAGCAGTACTTC. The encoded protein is CASSLTAGTLSPYEQYF.

The CDR3 DNA sequence: TGCGCCAGCAGCCAAGTCGGACCTAGAGCGGGAGTTTACACCGGGGAGCTGTTTTTT. Translation: CASSQVGPRAGVYTGELFF. The chain uses TRBV4-1 and TRBJ2-2; TRBD2 matches at 8 bases. This CDR3 spans 19 amino acids. Losses at the gene ends were 1 base for V and 3 bases for J; bases not matched to a gene: 13. Germline CDR1 is MGHRA and CDR2 is YSYEKL.

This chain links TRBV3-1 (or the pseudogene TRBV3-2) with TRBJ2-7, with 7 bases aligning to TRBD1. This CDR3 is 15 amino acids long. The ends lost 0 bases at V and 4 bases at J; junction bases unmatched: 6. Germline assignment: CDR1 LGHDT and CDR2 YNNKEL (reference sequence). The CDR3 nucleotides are TGTGCCAGCAGCCAAGAGCTAAACAGGGGATACGAGCAGTACTTC. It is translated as CASSQELNRGYEQYF.

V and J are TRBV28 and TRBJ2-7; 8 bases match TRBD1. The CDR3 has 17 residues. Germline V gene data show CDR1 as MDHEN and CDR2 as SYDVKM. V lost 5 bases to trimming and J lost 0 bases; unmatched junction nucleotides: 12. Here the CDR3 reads CASSPIPGTGDSYEQYF. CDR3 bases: TGTGCCAGCAGTCCCATTCCCGGGACAGGAGACTCCTACGAGCAGTACTTC.

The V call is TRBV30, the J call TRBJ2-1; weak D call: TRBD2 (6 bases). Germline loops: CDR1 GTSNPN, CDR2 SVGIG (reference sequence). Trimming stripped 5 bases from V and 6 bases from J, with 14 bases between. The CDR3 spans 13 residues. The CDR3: CAWARGGVNEQFF. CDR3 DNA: TGTGCCTGGGCCCGAGGAGGGGTCAATGAGCAGTTCTTC. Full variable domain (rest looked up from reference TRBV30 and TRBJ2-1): SQTIHQWPATLVQPVGSPLSLECTVEGTSNPNLYWYRQAAGRGLQLLFYSVGIGQISSEVPQNLSASRPQDRQFILSSKKLLLSDSGFYLCAWARGGVNEQFFGPGTRLTVL.

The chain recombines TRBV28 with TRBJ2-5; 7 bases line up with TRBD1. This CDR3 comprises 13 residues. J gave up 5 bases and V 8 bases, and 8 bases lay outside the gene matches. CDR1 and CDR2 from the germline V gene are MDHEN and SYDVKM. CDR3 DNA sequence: TGTGCCAGCGACGGACAGGACATGGAGACCCAGTACTTC. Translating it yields CASDGQDMETQYF.

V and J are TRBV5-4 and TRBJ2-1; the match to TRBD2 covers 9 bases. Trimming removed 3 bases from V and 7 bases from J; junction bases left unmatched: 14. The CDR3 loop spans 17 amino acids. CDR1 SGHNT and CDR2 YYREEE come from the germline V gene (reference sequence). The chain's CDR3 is CASSYGTSRPVHNEQFF. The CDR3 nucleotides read TGTGCCAGCAGCTACGGGACTAGCCGCCCAGTCCATAATGAGCAGTTCTTC. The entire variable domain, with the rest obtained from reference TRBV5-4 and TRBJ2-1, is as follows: ETGVTQSPTHLIKTRGQQVTLRCSSQSGHNTVSWYQQALGQGPQFIFQYYREEENGRGNFPPRFSGLQFPNYSSELNVNALELDDSALYLCASSYGTSRPVHNEQFFGPGTRLTVL.

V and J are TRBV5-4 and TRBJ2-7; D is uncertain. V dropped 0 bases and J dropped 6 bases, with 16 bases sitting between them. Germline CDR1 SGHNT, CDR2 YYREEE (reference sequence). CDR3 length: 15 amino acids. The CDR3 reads CASSLATGLYGEQYF. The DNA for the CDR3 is TGTGCCAGCAGCTTGGCGACGGGCCTTTATGGCGAGCAGTACTTC.

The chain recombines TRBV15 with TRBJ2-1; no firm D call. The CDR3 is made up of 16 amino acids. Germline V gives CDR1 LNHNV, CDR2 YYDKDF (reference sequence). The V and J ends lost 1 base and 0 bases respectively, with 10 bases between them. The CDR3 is CATSRADVSSYNEQFF. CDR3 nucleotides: TGTGCCACCAGCAGAGCCGACGTTAGCTCCTACAATGAGCAGTTCTTC.

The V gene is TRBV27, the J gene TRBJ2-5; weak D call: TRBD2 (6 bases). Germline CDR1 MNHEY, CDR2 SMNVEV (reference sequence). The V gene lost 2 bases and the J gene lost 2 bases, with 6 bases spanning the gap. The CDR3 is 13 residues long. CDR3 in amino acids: CASSLSGQETQYF. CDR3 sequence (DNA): TGTGCCAGCAGTTTAAGCGGGCAAGAGACCCAGTACTTC.

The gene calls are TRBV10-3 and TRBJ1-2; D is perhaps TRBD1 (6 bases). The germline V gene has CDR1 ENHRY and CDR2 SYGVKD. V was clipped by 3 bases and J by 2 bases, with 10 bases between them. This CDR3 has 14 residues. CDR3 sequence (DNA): TGTGCCATCAGTGAAAAGGGACAAAACTATGGCTACACCTTC. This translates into CAISEKGQNYGYTF.

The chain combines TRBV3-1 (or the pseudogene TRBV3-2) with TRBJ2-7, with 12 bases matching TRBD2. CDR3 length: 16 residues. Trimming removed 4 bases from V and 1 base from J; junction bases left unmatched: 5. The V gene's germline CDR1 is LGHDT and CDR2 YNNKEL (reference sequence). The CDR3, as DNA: TGTGCCAGCAGCCTCGGACTAGCGGGGCCGTCCTACGAGCAGTACTTC. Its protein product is CASSLGLAGPSYEQYF.

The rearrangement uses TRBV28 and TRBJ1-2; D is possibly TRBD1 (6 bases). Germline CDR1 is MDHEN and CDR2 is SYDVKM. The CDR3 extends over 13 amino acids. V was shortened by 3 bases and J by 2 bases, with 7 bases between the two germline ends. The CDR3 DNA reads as TGTGCCAGCAGTTTCGGACAGAACTATGGCTACACCTTC. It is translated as CASSFGQNYGYTF.

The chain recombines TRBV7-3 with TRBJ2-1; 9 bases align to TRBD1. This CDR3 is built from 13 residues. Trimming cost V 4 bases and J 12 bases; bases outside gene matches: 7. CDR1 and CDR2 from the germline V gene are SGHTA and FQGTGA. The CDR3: CASSSGQGRGQFF. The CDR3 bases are TGTGCCAGCAGCTCAGGACAGGGGAGGGGGCAGTTCTTC.

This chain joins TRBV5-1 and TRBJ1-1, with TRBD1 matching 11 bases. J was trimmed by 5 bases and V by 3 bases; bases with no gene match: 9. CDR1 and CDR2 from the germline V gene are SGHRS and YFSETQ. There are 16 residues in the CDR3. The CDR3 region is CASSSGAGTGGTEAFF. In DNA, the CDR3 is TGCGCCAGCAGCTCCGGGGCCGGGACAGGGGGAACTGAAGCTTTCTTT.

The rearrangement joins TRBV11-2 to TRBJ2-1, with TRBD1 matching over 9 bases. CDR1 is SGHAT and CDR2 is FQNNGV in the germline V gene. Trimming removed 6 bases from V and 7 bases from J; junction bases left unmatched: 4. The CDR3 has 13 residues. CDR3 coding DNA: TGTGCCAGCAGTTCGGACAGGGGTAATGAGCAGTTCTTC. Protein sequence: CASSSDRGNEQFF.

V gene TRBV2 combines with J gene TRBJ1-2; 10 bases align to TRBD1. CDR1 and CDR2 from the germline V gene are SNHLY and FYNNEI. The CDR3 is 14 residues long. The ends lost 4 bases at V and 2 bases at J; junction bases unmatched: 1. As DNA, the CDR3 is TGTGCCAGCAGTGGGACAGGGGGGAACTATGGCTACACCTTC. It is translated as CASSGTGGNYGYTF.

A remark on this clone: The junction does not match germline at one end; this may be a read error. CDR3 in amino acids: CAWTVDRGQGF. CDR3 in DNA: TGTGCCTGGACGGTGGACAGGGGGCAAGGGTTC. The rearrangement uses TRBV30 and TRBJ1-2, with 11 bases aligning to TRBD1. The V gene's germline CDR1 is GTSNPN and CDR2 SVGIG (reference sequence). The CDR3 consists of 11 residues.

The CDR3 nucleotides are TGTGCCAGCAGCGGCAGATTCGGGACAGGTGCTGTTACGGACACCATATATTTT. It translates to CASSGRFGTGAVTDTIYF. The chain links TRBV9 to TRBJ1-3; 8 positions match TRBD1. Trimming took 3 bases from V and 8 from J; bases not matched to a gene: 19. CDR3 size: 18 residues. Germline assignment: CDR1 SGDLS and CDR2 YYNGEE.